Presented here are 6 T cell receptor beta chains from one specimen sequenced in a study of cytomegalovirus exposure and HLA in healthy donors. The PCR was carried out with 60 Vbeta primers and 13 Jbeta primers. The assay was immunoSEQ multiplex PCR, and TCRdb's table has in-frame clones only and misses some. The table shows around 110,000 clones, with 55% to 75% occurring only once. Sequenced material: PBMCs. The source of these receptors is a woman aged 40 to 50 in good health and CMV-seropositive.

This clone was recorded only once. The chain couples TRBV5-4 to TRBJ2-7, with TRBD1 as a possible D gene (5 bases). V lost 0 bases and J 2 bases, leaving 9 bases between the germline ends. Germline V gene data show CDR1 as SGHNT and CDR2 as YYREEE (reference sequence). This CDR3 contains 14 residues. As DNA, the CDR3 is TGTGCCAGCAGCTTGGAGGGGCTGGCCTACGAGCAGTACTTC. This translates into CASSLEGLAYEQYF.

In this sample, this clone turned up a few times. V usage is TRBV28 and J usage is TRBJ1-2; possible D gene TRBD1, 6 bases. V lost 2 bases and J lost 4, with 8 bases in between. This CDR3 contains 13 residues. The germline V gene encodes CDR1 MDHEN and CDR2 SYDVKM. The CDR3 loop reads CASSLETGYGYTF. The CDR3 bases are TGTGCCAGCAGTTTAGAGACAGGCTATGGCTACACCTTC.

This rearrangement joins TRBV5-1 to TRBJ1-5, with D maybe TRBD1 (5 bases). Trimming shortened V by 0 bases and J by 1 base, and 14 bases separated the two germline ends. CDR1 and CDR2 (germline): SGHRS, YFSETQ. The CDR3 has 17 residues. CDR3 loop: CASSLVQGLFSNQPQHF. CDR3 sequence (DNA): TGCGCCAGCAGCTTGGTGCAGGGACTATTCAGCAATCAGCCCCAGCATTTT.

The V and J genes are TRBV7-2 and TRBJ1-4; D remains ambiguous. V lost 5 bases and J 0 bases, leaving 16 bases between the germline ends. The CDR3 totals 17 residues. CDR1 and CDR2 from the germline V gene are SGHTA and FQGNSA. CDR3 amino acids: CASSPWVADATNEKLFF. The DNA of the CDR3 is TGTGCCAGCAGCCCATGGGTAGCCGACGCAACTAATGAAAAACTGTTTTTT.

The rearrangement links TRBV2 to TRBJ2-7; weak D call: TRBD2 (6 bases). In germline, CDR1 is SNHLY, CDR2 FYNNEI. The V gene lost 7 bases and the J gene lost 0 bases, with 10 bases spanning the gap. The CDR3 is made up of 13 amino acids. CDR3 coding DNA: TGTGCCAGCACGGGGGATAGCTCCTACGAGCAGTACTTC. It yields the protein CASTGDSSYEQYF.

The V call is TRBV7-8, the J call TRBJ2-2, with TRBD2 matching over 8 bases. Trimming at V came to 4 bases and at J to 4 bases, leaving 11 bases not matched to a gene. Germline V lookup: CDR1 SGHVS, CDR2 FQNEAQ. This CDR3 has 17 residues. CDR3 protein: CASSSPLGTSGTGELFF. CDR3 bases: TGTGCCAGCAGCTCCCCCCTCGGGACTAGTGGCACCGGGGAGCTGTTTTTT.